This TCR beta chain was captured in a study of blood T cell repertoires in COVID-19. As processed by the authors: Estimates of nucleated cell counts were drawn from the amplification of reference gene primers. Libraries were prepared by immunoSEQ multiplex PCR; TCRdb keeps only in-frame clonotypes and omits some of them. Clone size and V and J calls were adopted from that table, with D and trimming inferred from the DNA. The repertoire holds 150,000 to 200,000 clones, with 80% to 90% as singletons. The junction had 9 bases not matched to a gene; V was cut back by 5 bases and J by 4 bases. The CDR3 covers 15 residues. Looked up from germline, CDR1 is SGHVS and CDR2 is FNYEAQ.

This TCR derives from a woman aged 45 to 65 with COVID-19, enrolled during active disease. The chain has TRBV7-6 and TRBJ1-1; 8 nucleotides agree with TRBD1. Sequencing was performed on peripheral blood. The CDR3 loop is CASSQWTGRATEAFF. For the CDR3, the DNA is TGTGCCAGCAGCCAATGGACAGGGCGGGCCACTGAAGCTTTCTTT.